This T cell receptor (beta chain) came from a study of T cell clonotyping in hematopoietic cell transplantation. Findings of the study overall: Recipient TCR diversity dropped after transplant; expanded clonotypes rose from day 30 to 180. Higher Inverse Simpson Index values in graft donor and pretransplant recipient predicted broader posttransplant TCR diversity. At the given depth, recipient repertoires were over 95% de novo clonotypes.

Assay: immunoSEQ multiplex PCR; the TCRdb copy retains only in-frame clones and omits some. The top ten clones hold approximately 1.3% of a sample with over 25,000 clones, approximately 96% of them seen once. This clone is a singleton in its sample. Its specificity is not known. The CDR3 runs 15 residues. Germline V gives CDR1 SNHLY, CDR2 FYNNEI. V was trimmed by 2 bases and J by 4 bases, leaving 14 bases between them. Sequencing was carried out using peripheral blood mononuclear cells. This chain connects TRBV2 to TRBJ1-1; D remains unclear. The receptor was isolated from a man in his fifties in good health. Some clones in this sample may be carry-over from other donors' samples. In DNA form, the CDR3 reads TGTGCCAGCAGTGAAAGGGAGGGTTGGGGCACTGAAGCTTTCTTT. It is translated as CASSEREGWGTEAFF.